A selection of T cell receptor beta chains follows, all from one sample in a study of T cell repertoires in cytomegalovirus infection. TCRdb independently ran MiXCR on the reads; one entry per CDR3 protein. In the table there are approximately 630,000 distinct CDR3 sequences, 20% to 25% of which are singletons. Sequences were obtained from CD8+ T cells from PBMCs. The receptors here all came from a human donor in good health (CMV status not recorded). Some clones in this sample may be carry-over from other donors' samples. Both conserved end residues are part of each CDR3. Each record gives: clone size, D gene, J gene, V gene, CDR3 protein, CDR3 DNA. The D gene is left open where the match is weak. Clone sizes are given selectively: once, few, many, or a class where the clone is expanded.

abundance: few
d_gene: -
j_gene: TRBJ1-1
v_gene: TRBV6-6
CDR3aa: CASSYSVSSGFEAFF
CDR3nt: TGTGCCAGCAGTTACTCGGTTAGCTCTGGTTTTGAAGCTTTCTTT

abundance: -
d_gene: -
j_gene: TRBJ2-7
v_gene: TRBV27
CDR3aa: CASSLSPGGGNEQYF
CDR3nt: TGTGCCAGCAGTTTGAGCCCTGGAGGAGGGAACGAGCAGTACTTC

abundance: few
d_gene: -
j_gene: TRBJ1-4
v_gene: TRBV29-1
CDR3aa: CSVSRTGGRNEKLFF
CDR3nt: TGCAGCGTGTCCCGTACGGGGGGACGTAATGAAAAACTGTTTTTT

abundance: -
d_gene: TRBD2
j_gene: TRBJ2-2
v_gene: TRBV27
CDR3aa: CASSLRRGSGELFF
CDR3nt: TGTGCCAGCAGTTTAAGGCGGGGGAGCGGGGAGCTGTTTTTT

abundance: -
d_gene: -
j_gene: TRBJ2-3
v_gene: TRBV5-1
CDR3aa: CASSWDWSTDTQYF
CDR3nt: TGCGCCAGCAGCTGGGACTGGAGCACAGATACGCAGTATTTT

abundance: -
d_gene: TRBD2
j_gene: TRBJ2-7
v_gene: TRBV7-9
CDR3aa: CASSRGLAPEQYF
CDR3nt: TGTGCCAGCTCACGGGGACTAGCTCCGGAGCAGTACTTC

abundance: many
d_gene: TRBD1
j_gene: TRBJ1-5
v_gene: TRBV12-3/TRBV12-4
CDR3aa: CASSRTGDNQPQHF
CDR3nt: TGTGCCAGCAGCCGGACAGGGGACAATCAGCCCCAGCATTTT

abundance: -
d_gene: TRBD1
j_gene: TRBJ2-3
v_gene: TRBV6-1
CDR3aa: CASSPVGGKSTDTQYF
CDR3nt: TGTGCCAGCAGCCCGGTAGGGGGCAAAAGCACAGATACGCAGTATTTT

abundance: -
d_gene: TRBD1
j_gene: TRBJ1-1
v_gene: TRBV27
CDR3aa: CASSLTRTGGTEAFF
CDR3nt: TGTGCCAGCAGTTTAACAAGAACAGGGGGCACTGAAGCTTTCTTT

abundance: many
d_gene: -
j_gene: TRBJ1-1
v_gene: TRBV28
CDR3aa: CASTSAGAGTEAFF
CDR3nt: TGTGCCAGCACCTCCGCGGGGGCCGGGACTGAAGCTTTCTTT

abundance: few
d_gene: -
j_gene: TRBJ2-2
v_gene: TRBV15
CDR3aa: CATSQSSPGELFF
CDR3nt: TGTGCCACCAGCCAGAGCTCCCCCGGGGAGCTGTTTTTT

abundance: -
d_gene: -
j_gene: TRBJ1-2
v_gene: TRBV6-6
CDR3aa: CAVPGTTNGYTF
CDR3nt: TGTGCCGTTCCCGGGACAACCAATGGCTACACCTTC

abundance: -
d_gene: -
j_gene: TRBJ2-7
v_gene: TRBV11-3
CDR3aa: CASSLEPGDYEQYF
CDR3nt: TGTGCCAGCAGCTTAGAACCTGGGGACTACGAGCAGTACTTC

abundance: -
d_gene: -
j_gene: TRBJ1-5
v_gene: TRBV20-1
CDR3aa: CSASAGGAYEPQHF
CDR3nt: TGCAGTGCTAGCGCGGGAGGGGCCTATGAGCCCCAGCATTTT

abundance: few
d_gene: -
j_gene: TRBJ2-1
v_gene: TRBV5-1
CDR3aa: CASSLARDGDNEQFF
CDR3nt: TGCGCCAGCAGCTTGGCACGGGACGGGGACAATGAGCAGTTCTTC

abundance: few
d_gene: TRBD1
j_gene: TRBJ2-5
v_gene: TRBV28
CDR3aa: CASRGTGGQETQYF
CDR3nt: TGTGCCAGCAGGGGGACAGGGGGACAAGAGACCCAGTACTTC